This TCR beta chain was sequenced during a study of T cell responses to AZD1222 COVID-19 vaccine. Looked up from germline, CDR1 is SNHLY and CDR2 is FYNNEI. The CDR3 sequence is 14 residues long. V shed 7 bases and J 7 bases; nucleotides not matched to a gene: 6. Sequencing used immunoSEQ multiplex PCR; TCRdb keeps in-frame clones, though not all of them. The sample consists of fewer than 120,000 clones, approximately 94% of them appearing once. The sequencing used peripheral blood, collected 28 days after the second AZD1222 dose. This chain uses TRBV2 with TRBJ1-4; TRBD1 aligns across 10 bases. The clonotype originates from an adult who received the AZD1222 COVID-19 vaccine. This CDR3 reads CASNLGTGAEKLFF. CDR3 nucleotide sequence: TGTGCCAGCAACTTAGGGACAGGGGCTGAAAAACTGTTTTTT.